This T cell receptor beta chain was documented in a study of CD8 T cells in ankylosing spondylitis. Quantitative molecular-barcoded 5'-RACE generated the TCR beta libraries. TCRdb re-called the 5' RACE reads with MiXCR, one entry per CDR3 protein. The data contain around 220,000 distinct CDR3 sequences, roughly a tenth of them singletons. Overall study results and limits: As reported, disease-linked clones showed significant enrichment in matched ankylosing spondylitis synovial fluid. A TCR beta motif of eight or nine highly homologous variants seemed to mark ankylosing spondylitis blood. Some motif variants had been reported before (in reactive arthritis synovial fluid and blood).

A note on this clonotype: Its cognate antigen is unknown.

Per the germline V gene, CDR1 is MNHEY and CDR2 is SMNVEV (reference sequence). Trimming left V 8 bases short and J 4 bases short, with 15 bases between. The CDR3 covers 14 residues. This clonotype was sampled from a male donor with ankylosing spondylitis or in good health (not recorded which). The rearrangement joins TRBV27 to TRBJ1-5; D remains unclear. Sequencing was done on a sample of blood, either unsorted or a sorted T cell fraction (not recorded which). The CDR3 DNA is TGTGCCAGCGGCTCGCGGGATGGGAATCAGCCCCAGCATTTT. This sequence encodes CASGSRDGNQPQHF.